This T cell receptor beta chain appears in the sequencing data of a study of blood T cell repertoires in COVID-19. About the study: The United States, Italy and Spain supplied acute and convalescent COVID-19 samples. Nucleic acid was either cDNA or gDNA, and it came from T cells, B-cell-depleted T cells, or PBMCs.

The CDR3 is made up of 14 amino acids. Germline V gives CDR1 SGDLS, CDR2 YYNGEE. The V end lost 1 base, the J end lost 0 bases, and 5 bases lay between the germline ends. In the original workflow: Researchers report that nucleated cell counts were estimated from reference gene primer amplification. Sequencing was performed with immunoSEQ multiplex PCR; in TCRdb, only in-frame clones are kept and a portion is missing. V, J and clone size were drawn from that table, and D and trimming were deduced from the DNA. Here the sample spans around 140,000 clones, approximately 89% being singletons. The chain carries TRBV9 and TRBJ1-3, with D hard to call. This receptor was taken from a human donor in a cohort sampled during active COVID-19. Sequencing was performed on peripheral blood. CDR3 DNA: TGTGCCAGCAGCGTACAGTACTCTGGAAACACCATATATTTT. Amino acids: CASSVQYSGNTIYF.